The clone carrying this T cell receptor beta chain was recorded a few times. The record originates from a study of blood T cell repertoires in COVID-19. V lost 4 bases to trimming and J lost 0 bases; unmatched junction nucleotides: 6. This CDR3 region has 16 residues. The germline V gene has CDR1 SGDLS and CDR2 YYNGEE. The repertoire was sequenced with immunoSEQ multiplex PCR; TCRdb's copy has only in-frame clones and lacks some. The sample includes some 180,000 clones, roughly 90% seen only once; the top ten take 0.62%. Source material: peripheral blood. The source is a man in his fifties or sixties with acute or convalescent COVID-19. V gene TRBV9 combines with J gene TRBJ2-1; 8 bases match TRBD2. CDR3 sequence (DNA): TGTGCCAGCAGCCCAGGGAGCGGGGGCTCCTACAATGAGCAGTTCTTC. This codes for CASSPGSGGSYNEQFF.